The 13 T cell receptor beta chains below come from one sample, sequenced in a study of breast tumors, draining lymph nodes, adjacent tissues. Axillary draining lymph nodes of breast cancer patients supplied the node samples. Each CDR3 protein is one row after TCRdb ran MiXCR on the multiplex PCR reads. Counted here are under 85,000 distinct CDR3 sequences, under 25% occurring once; the ten biggest clones make up roughly 2.4%. Sequencing input: axillary lymph node tissue. The receptor set was obtained from a female donor with breast cancer. Some clones in this sample may be carry-over from other donors' samples.

This clonotype came up many times. V usage is TRBV5-1 and J usage is TRBJ1-6; TRBD1 might be the D (6 bases). Germline CDR1 reads SGHRS; CDR2 reads YFSETQ. The CDR3 covers 16 residues. The V end lost 0 bases, the J end lost 7 bases, and 14 bases lay between the germline ends. CDR3: CASSLVWAGDNSPLHF. The CDR3 region has the DNA TGCGCCAGCAGCTTGGTTTGGGCAGGGGACAATTCACCCCTCCACTTT.

This clonotype was seen only once. A clone one base away is much larger, so this may be a read error. The V gene is TRBV6-2 or TRBV6-3, the J gene TRBJ2-7; D is perhaps TRBD2 (6 bases). The length of the CDR3 is 14 residues. In germline, CDR1 is MNHEY, CDR2 SVGEGT. The V and J ends lost 6 bases and 7 bases respectively, with 19 bases between them. DNA for the CDR3: TGTGCCAGCAGACGGACAAGGGGAGGTGGGGAGCAGTACTTC. The encoded protein is CASRRTRGGGEQYF.

The sample holds many counts of this clonotype. The V call is TRBV27, the J call TRBJ1-6; tentatively, D is TRBD1 (5 bases). From germline, CDR1 is MNHEY and CDR2 SMNVEV (reference sequence). This CDR3 is 13 amino acids long. Trimming shortened V by 10 bases and J by 14 bases, and 21 bases separated the two germline ends. Written as DNA, the CDR3 is TGTGCCAAAGAGTTCCAACAGGTCCCTACCCTCCACTTT. It specifies CAKEFQQVPTLHF.

This clonotype was recorded many times. The chain joins TRBV10-3 to TRBJ2-1; 8 bases match TRBD2. V lost 4 bases and J lost 6; bases outside the gene matches: 8. The CDR3 is 15 amino acids. Germline V lookup: CDR1 ENHRY, CDR2 SYGVKD. The CDR3 here is CAISAGAGAPNEQFF. CDR3 nucleotide sequence: TGTGCCATCAGTGCCGGAGCGGGAGCCCCCAATGAGCAGTTCTTC.

The chain recombines TRBV18 with TRBJ2-7, with D possibly TRBD2 on 5 matching bases. Looked up from germline, CDR1 is KGHSH and CDR2 is LQKENI. The V end lost 2 bases, the J end lost 3 bases, and 14 bases lay between the germline ends. This CDR3 has 15 amino acids. CDR3 in amino acids: CASSPEGRIGYEQYF. CDR3 nucleotide sequence: TGTGCCAGCTCACCAGAGGGCAGAATTGGCTACGAGCAGTACTTC.

This clonotype was seen at least ten times. V and J are TRBV24-1 and TRBJ2-1, with 11 bases matching TRBD2. V lost 3 bases, J lost 10 bases, and 1 base stayed unmatched. This CDR3 contains 13 residues. Germline CDR1 is KGHDR and CDR2 is SFDVKD. CDR3 sequence: CATSDRTSGEQFF. CDR3 DNA: TGTGCCACCAGTGATCGGACTAGCGGGGAGCAGTTCTTC.

This clonotype was seen many times. This chain links TRBV11-3 with TRBJ2-5, with D uncertain. This CDR3 contains 13 residues. Trimming pared 0 bases from V and 2 bases from J, leaving 4 bases between. In germline, CDR1 is SGHNT, CDR2 YENEEA. In DNA, the CDR3 is TGTGCCAGCAGCTTAGATCGTCAAGAGACCCAGTACTTC. Its protein is CASSLDRQETQYF.

This clonotype has a count of ten or more. V gene TRBV4-2 combines with J gene TRBJ1-4, with D unresolved. The CDR3 is 15 amino acids. Germline lookup yields CDR1 LGHNA and CDR2 YNFKEQ. V was shortened by 0 bases and J by 5 bases, with 10 bases between the two germline ends. The CDR3 DNA reads as TGTGCCAGCAGCCAAGATGAGCCCTCGAATGAAAAACTGTTTTTT. Translating gives CASSQDEPSNEKLFF.

CDR3 in amino acids: CATSQLIAGTGGETQYF. For the CDR3, the DNA is TGTGCCACCAGCCAACTCATAGCCGGGACAGGGGGAGAGACCCAGTACTTC. The chain employs TRBV15 and TRBJ2-5, with 11 bases that match TRBD1. Germline CDR1 LNHNV, CDR2 YYDKDF (reference sequence). J gave up 4 bases and V 5 bases, and 12 bases lay outside the gene matches. The CDR3 is 17 amino acids.

Concerning this clonotype itself: This may stem from a read error, because a much larger clone lies one nucleotide away. This rearrangement joins TRBV20-1 to TRBJ1-2; possibly TRBD1 for D (5 bases). Germline lookup yields CDR1 DFQATT and CDR2 SNEGSKA (reference sequence). This CDR3 spans 14 amino acids. CDR3 coding DNA: TGCAGTGCTAGAGAATCAGGGACCCGATATGGCTGCACCTTC. Translated, it gives CSARESGTRYGCTF.

This clonotype was detected ten times or more. V is TRBV6-1 and J is TRBJ2-3; 11 bases line up with TRBD1. V shed 6 bases and J 6 bases; nucleotides not matched to a gene: 5. The CDR3 sequence is 14 residues long. CDR1 MNHNS and CDR2 SASEGT come from the germline V gene. In DNA form, the CDR3 reads TGTGCCAGCAGCGGGACAGGGGGACGGGATACGCAGTATTTT. Translating gives CASSGTGGRDTQYF.

V gene TRBV7-2 combines with J gene TRBJ1-1; TRBD1 is a possible D gene (6 bases). The CDR3 has 15 residues. Trimming cost V 5 bases and J 6 bases, with 19 bases left between them. Germline-derived CDR1 and CDR2 are SGHTA and FQGNSA. In nucleotides, the CDR3 is TGTGCCAGCAGCATCCGAGGGGGGAGTTGGGCTGAAGCTTTCTTT. This gives the protein CASSIRGGSWAEAFF.

Details on this clonotype: As the CDR3 is not closed by the conserved phenylalanine or tryptophan, this likely results from a read error. It is unclear where the CDR3 begins or ends on the DNA, so no DNA is shown, and the CDR3 is as TCRdb lists it. V gene TRBV7-2 combines with J gene TRBJ2-1; TRBD2 is the table's D call, not checked against the DNA. CDR1 is SGHTA and CDR2 is FQGNSA in the germline V gene. From its first to its last residue, the CDR3 has 19 amino acids. The CDR3 loop reads CASSFYICSAGDPGAEQFL.